This T cell receptor (beta chain) derives from a study of a mutant IDH1 vaccine in newly diagnosed glioma. Study overall: Once 4-6 weeks had passed after radiotherapy alone, vaccination started, or it started with temozolomide cycles. Findings of the study overall: The authors found pseudoprogression apparently unrelated to changes in top peripheral T cell clonotypes.

Sequencing was performed with immunoSEQ multiplex PCR; in TCRdb, only in-frame clones are kept and a portion is missing. This table holds tens of thousands of clones, roughly three quarters found once. This CDR3 has 14 amino acids. In germline, CDR1 is MNHEY, CDR2 SVGAGI. With V trimmed by 6 bases and J by 2 bases, 4 bases remained unmatched. With regard to this clone: Its antigen remains unknown.

The time point: week 35, safety follow-up. Alongside topical imiquimod, each dose of vaccine comprised 300 ug of mutant IDH1 20-mer peptide. The chain employs TRBV6-5 and TRBJ1-5, with TRBD1 matching over 7 bases. The TCR was taken from a woman in her 40s with glioma. The sequencing here drew on PBMCs, taken from a glioma patient whose treatment included an IDH1 peptide vaccine. DNA of the CDR3: TGTGCCAGCAGGAGACAGGGAGGCAATCAGCCCCAGCATTTT. It codes for CASRRQGGNQPQHF.